The rows below give T cell receptor beta chains drawn from one sample of a study of cytomegalovirus exposure and HLA in healthy donors. Using immunoSEQ multiplex PCR, the repertoire was profiled, and TCRdb retains in-frame clones only, with some absent. The sample includes about 180,000 clones, around 80% of them seen just once. The sequenced sample was PBMCs. The receptors here all came from a woman aged 40 to 50 in good health and CMV-seronegative. The CDR3 runs from the conserved cysteine through the conserved F or W. A D gene is named only where the DNA matches it firmly. The size entry is marked missing in some rows and otherwise reads once, few, many or a size class.

j_gene: TRBJ2-7; abundance: -; v_gene: TRBV11-2; d_gene: -; CDR3nt: TGTGCCAGCAGCTCCTTCTCCAGGGGTTACGAGCAGTACTTC; CDR3aa: CASSSFSRGYEQYF
j_gene: TRBJ2-2; abundance: -; v_gene: TRBV7-9; d_gene: TRBD2; CDR3nt: TGTGCCAGCAGCATTGGACTAGCGGGGGGGCGCGGCACCGGGGAGCTGTTTTTT; CDR3aa: CASSIGLAGGRGTGELFF
j_gene: TRBJ2-1; abundance: few; v_gene: TRBV15; d_gene: -; CDR3nt: TGTGCCACCAGCAGAGATCGGGAGTTGGTGCATGAGCAGTTCTTC; CDR3aa: CATSRDRELVHEQFF
j_gene: TRBJ2-1; abundance: -; v_gene: TRBV11-3; d_gene: TRBD2; CDR3nt: TGTGCCAGCAGCTTCGGGAGGGCCATTTACAATGAGCAGTTCTTC; CDR3aa: CASSFGRAIYNEQFF
j_gene: TRBJ1-4; abundance: few; v_gene: TRBV2; d_gene: -; CDR3nt: TGTGCCAGCACTACGACGCCCCGGGAGCCGTTTTTT; CDR3aa: CASTTTPREPFF
j_gene: TRBJ2-2; abundance: -; v_gene: TRBV18; d_gene: -; CDR3nt: TGTGCCAGCTCACCAGAAGCGACAGGCGACACCGGGGAGCTGTTTTTT; CDR3aa: CASSPEATGDTGELFF
j_gene: TRBJ1-4; abundance: -; v_gene: TRBV9; d_gene: -; CDR3nt: TGTGCCAGCAGCGTCCGGGACAAAAATGAAAAACTGTTTTTT; CDR3aa: CASSVRDKNEKLFF
j_gene: TRBJ2-3; abundance: few; v_gene: TRBV7-2; d_gene: -; CDR3nt: TGTGCCAGCAGCTTAGCGCCCCTAGCCTCAGATACGCAGTATTTT; CDR3aa: CASSLAPLASDTQYF
j_gene: TRBJ1-3; abundance: -; v_gene: TRBV20-1; d_gene: -; CDR3nt: TGCAGTGCCACACAGGGAAACACCATATATTTT; CDR3aa: CSATQGNTIYF
j_gene: TRBJ2-3; abundance: -; v_gene: TRBV10-1; d_gene: TRBD1; CDR3nt: TGCGCCAGCCAACGACAGGGGAGGACAGATACGCAGTATTTT; CDR3aa: CASQRQGRTDTQYF
j_gene: TRBJ2-6; abundance: -; v_gene: TRBV11-3; d_gene: -; CDR3nt: TGTGCCAGCAGCTTAGATTTTACAGGGAAACGGTTCGTCCTGACTTTC; CDR3aa: CASSLDFTGKRFVLTF
j_gene: TRBJ2-6; abundance: -; v_gene: TRBV9; d_gene: -; CDR3nt: TGTGCCAGCAGCGCGACTAACCGACCCAGGGCCAACGTCCTGACTTTC; CDR3aa: CASSATNRPRANVLTF
j_gene: TRBJ1-2; abundance: -; v_gene: TRBV15; d_gene: -; CDR3nt: TGTGCCACCAGCAGGCCGCAGGACTATGGCTACACCTTC; CDR3aa: CATSRPQDYGYTF
j_gene: TRBJ2-5; abundance: -; v_gene: TRBV27; d_gene: -; CDR3nt: TGTGCCAGCAGTTTAGAGCTCGGCCAAGAGACCCAGTACTTC; CDR3aa: CASSLELGQETQYF
j_gene: TRBJ1-5; abundance: -; v_gene: TRBV9; d_gene: -; CDR3nt: TGTGCCAGCAGCGCATCCCGCGCCGATCAGCCCCAGCATTTT; CDR3aa: CASSASRADQPQHF
j_gene: TRBJ2-3; abundance: -; v_gene: TRBV30; d_gene: TRBD2; CDR3nt: TGTGCCTGGAGTAGGACTAGCGCAAGCACAGATACGCAGTATTTT; CDR3aa: CAWSRTSASTDTQYF
j_gene: TRBJ2-7; abundance: few; v_gene: TRBV5-6; d_gene: TRBD1; CDR3nt: TGTGCCAGCAGCTGGGGGACAGGGTACTCCTACGAGCAGTACTTC; CDR3aa: CASSWGTGYSYEQYF
j_gene: TRBJ1-6; abundance: once; v_gene: TRBV27; d_gene: -; CDR3nt: TGTGCCAGCAGTTTTACGGCGCGGAATTCACCCCTCCACTTT; CDR3aa: CASSFTARNSPLHF
j_gene: TRBJ1-5; abundance: -; v_gene: TRBV6-6; d_gene: -; CDR3nt: TGTGCCAGCAAGCAGGGAAATCAGCCCCAGCATTTT; CDR3aa: CASKQGNQPQHF
j_gene: TRBJ2-2; abundance: -; v_gene: TRBV6-5; d_gene: TRBD2; CDR3nt: TGTGCCAGCAGGCCTAGCGGGGTCACCGGGGAGCTGTTTTTT; CDR3aa: CASRPSGVTGELFF
j_gene: TRBJ2-1; abundance: -; v_gene: TRBV6-6; d_gene: TRBD1; CDR3nt: TGTGCCAGCAGCGAGCGGACAGGGGGTAGATGGAATGAGCAGTTCTTC; CDR3aa: CASSERTGGRWNEQFF
j_gene: TRBJ2-2; abundance: -; v_gene: TRBV5-1; d_gene: -; CDR3nt: TGCGCCAGCTCAGCTTTCGCGACAGACACCGGGGAGCTGTTTTTT; CDR3aa: CASSAFATDTGELFF
j_gene: TRBJ1-5; abundance: few; v_gene: TRBV12-5; d_gene: TRBD1; CDR3nt: TGTGCTAGTAATCCTGGGACAGGACCCAATCAGCCCCAGCATTTT; CDR3aa: CASNPGTGPNQPQHF
j_gene: TRBJ2-7; abundance: -; v_gene: TRBV19; d_gene: -; CDR3nt: TGTGCCAGTAGTATAGGAAACATCGACTACGAGCAGTACTTC; CDR3aa: CASSIGNIDYEQYF
j_gene: TRBJ2-3; abundance: -; v_gene: TRBV5-1; d_gene: TRBD2; CDR3nt: TGCGCCAGCAGCCCCGAACCGGGACTAGCGGGCACAGATACGCAGTATTTT; CDR3aa: CASSPEPGLAGTDTQYF
j_gene: TRBJ2-1; abundance: once; v_gene: TRBV10-1; d_gene: TRBD1; CDR3nt: TGCGCCAGCAGTGAGTCGCCGACAGGGGGAGCCTACAATGAGCAGTTCTTC; CDR3aa: CASSESPTGGAYNEQFF
j_gene: TRBJ2-3; abundance: once; v_gene: TRBV25-1; d_gene: -; CDR3nt: TGTGCCAGCGAGATAGGGGAAAGCACAGATACGCAGTATTTT; CDR3aa: CASEIGESTDTQYF
j_gene: TRBJ2-1; abundance: -; v_gene: TRBV13; d_gene: TRBD2; CDR3nt: TGTGCCAGCAGCCAGGGCCTAGCGGGTTACAATGAGCAGTTCTTC; CDR3aa: CASSQGLAGYNEQFF
j_gene: TRBJ2-3; abundance: -; v_gene: TRBV7-9; d_gene: -; CDR3nt: TGTGCCAGCAGCCGCGAGGCGACTGACACAGATACGCAGTATTTT; CDR3aa: CASSREATDTDTQYF
j_gene: TRBJ2-1; abundance: -; v_gene: TRBV2; d_gene: TRBD2; CDR3nt: TGTGCCGGGCCAGGACTAGCGGGGGGGTTGTCTGAGTCCTACAATGAGCAGTTCTTC; CDR3aa: CAGPGLAGGLSESYNEQFF
j_gene: TRBJ1-1; abundance: -; v_gene: TRBV30; d_gene: -; CDR3nt: TGTGCCTGGAGTGTACCGGGGGGCGGTTCTGAAGCTTTCTTT; CDR3aa: CAWSVPGGGSEAFF
j_gene: TRBJ1-1; abundance: -; v_gene: TRBV18; d_gene: -; CDR3nt: TGTGCCAGCTCCCTCGACGGGGGGGGCACTGAAGCTTTCTTT; CDR3aa: CASSLDGGGTEAFF
j_gene: TRBJ2-2; abundance: -; v_gene: TRBV5-1; d_gene: TRBD1; CDR3nt: TGCGCCAGCAGCTTGGCGACAGGGAAGTACACCGGGGAGCTGTTTTTT; CDR3aa: CASSLATGKYTGELFF
j_gene: TRBJ2-7; abundance: -; v_gene: TRBV28; d_gene: -; CDR3nt: TGTGCCAGCAGTTTTACTAGCTTCAACGAGCAGTACTTC; CDR3aa: CASSFTSFNEQYF
j_gene: TRBJ1-5; abundance: -; v_gene: TRBV2; d_gene: -; CDR3nt: TGTGCCAGCAGTGAACCCGGGGGAGGCAGCAATCAGCCCCAGCATTTT; CDR3aa: CASSEPGGGSNQPQHF
j_gene: TRBJ1-4; abundance: -; v_gene: TRBV4-3; d_gene: TRBD1; CDR3nt: TGCGCCAGCAGCCAAGTTCCAGGACAGGGGTTGAAACTGTTTTTT; CDR3aa: CASSQVPGQGLKLFF
j_gene: TRBJ2-7; abundance: -; v_gene: TRBV30; d_gene: -; CDR3nt: TGTGCCTGGACACCAGGGATCGAGCAGTACTTC; CDR3aa: CAWTPGIEQYF
j_gene: TRBJ1-5; abundance: -; v_gene: TRBV7-9; d_gene: -; CDR3nt: TGTGCCAGCAGAGGGGTGCGGGGGCTTAGCAATCAGCCCCAGCATTTT; CDR3aa: CASRGVRGLSNQPQHF
j_gene: TRBJ1-5; abundance: -; v_gene: TRBV28; d_gene: TRBD1; CDR3nt: TGTGCCAGCGGGCCAGGGGGAACCCTTAGCAATCAGCCCCAGCATTTT; CDR3aa: CASGPGGTLSNQPQHF
j_gene: TRBJ2-3; abundance: -; v_gene: TRBV27; d_gene: -; CDR3nt: TGTGCCAGCAGTTCGCCGCGCCCCACAGATACGCAGTATTTT; CDR3aa: CASSSPRPTDTQYF
j_gene: TRBJ1-2; abundance: -; v_gene: TRBV9; d_gene: -; CDR3nt: TGTGCCAGCAGCCCCCTGGCCCGATATGGCTACACCTTC; CDR3aa: CASSPLARYGYTF
j_gene: TRBJ1-1; abundance: few; v_gene: TRBV5-1; d_gene: -; CDR3nt: TGCGCCAGCAGCTTGGTATTACGAGGGCCTGAAGCTTTCTTT; CDR3aa: CASSLVLRGPEAFF